This T cell receptor (beta chain) comes out of a study of Graves' ophthalmopathy and Graves' hyperthyroidism (dated by TCRdb to between 2018 and 2020). Regarding the complete study: Peripheral blood was collected before any treatment was given, at the time of initial diagnosis. TCR beta repertoire signatures were used to distinguish Graves' ophthalmopathy from Graves' hyperthyroidism and to predict progression to ophthalmopathy. In total, 135 blood samples were TCR-sequenced: roughly 45 ophthalmopathy, over 70 hyperthyroidism and approximately 17 hyperthyroidism-to-ophthalmopathy patients. To explore V-J signatures that distinguish ophthalmopathy from hyperthyroidism, a discovery set of about 99 patients was enrolled, made up of 43 with ophthalmopathy and 57 with stable hyperthyroidism. The independent validation cohort included around 19 hyperthyroidism patients plus 17 patients who later progressed from hyperthyroidism to ophthalmopathy. In six hyperthyroidism patients, the T-cell repertoire of thyroid tissue was compared with the T-cell repertoire of blood. After sampling, hyperthyroidism patients received methimazole starting at 30 mg daily, and ophthalmopathy patients received high-dose intravenous methylprednisolone. The 75 to 100 discovery patients were randomly split 7:3 into training and test sets.

Summary of the overall study and its limitations: Among expanded thyroid clonotypes with frequency above 0.001, most also showed up in blood, which suggests that blood repertoires may reflect the thyroid immune response. In cross-validation, the 13-signature model distinguished ophthalmopathy from stable hyperthyroidism with less than 90% sensitivity and about 81% specificity, while in the test set the corresponding values were 80% and 75%. In validation, the model predicted ophthalmopathy progression with over 60% sensitivity and 72.22% specificity; eleven to twelve predicted patients were CT-confirmed with GO in a median of approximately 6.5 months. Sample size was not statistically predetermined, and group allocation was not concealed from the investigators.

The sample holds many counts of this clonotype. The target of this receptor is not known. Per-base quality was not reported, and no clone a single base away is much larger than it. For repertoire sequencing, TCR beta CDR3 regions were amplified from RNA transcripts. The first round was an RT-PCR using HTBI primers with the Qiagen OneStep RT-PCR kit, and this first round was followed by a second-round multiplex PCR, then size selection and purification. Sequencing of the libraries was carried out on an Illumina HiSeq2000 in paired-end mode with 100 bp reads. In the source study's methods: Reads were processed with SOAPnuke, discarding reads with adapters, uncalled bases, mean Phred below 15, or no exact constant-primer or identifier match. COPE v1.2.5 was used to merge the high-quality paired reads. Each unique nucleotide sequence was defined as a clonotype, and clonotypes were aligned to IMGT TRB V, D and J references with MiTCR v1.1. Only V-J combinations with frequency above 0.0001 were analysed, covering around 99% of repertoires. A TCR clonal expansion and chaos score per V-J combination was defined as the ratio of F50 clonal expansion to chaos observed in the TCRdist matrix. Features were reduced by Welch's t-statistics and random forest to 10 to 15 V-J combinations, which fed a naive Bayes classifier. Thyroid-blood repertoire similarity was quantified with the Morisita-Horn index. TCRdb itself trimmed the public reads at Q25 with fastp, ran MiXCR and retained productive beta chains. CDR3 protein sequences are deduplicated, and each keeps its most common genes and DNA. The V and J calls and clone size are TCRdb's, not the authors'. This sample comprises 170,000 or so distinct CDR3 sequences, roughly 37% of them detected only once. Clones ranked in the top ten supply 5.8% of the sample.

Counted from cysteine to phenylalanine, this CDR3 has 15 amino acids. Just the 45-base CDR3 DNA is kept, in frame starting at base 1. The junction shows trimming of 3 bases on V and 1 base on J, and the gene matches do not reach 3 bases of it. CDR1 is given as SGHDT and CDR2 as YYEEEE, both from the germline V gene. The ophthalmopathy patients had moderately to severely active disease, with a Clinical Activity Score of 3 or higher, a NOSPECS grade of 4 or higher, and a disease duration of less than 3 months. Patients with other autoimmune diseases, uncontrolled infections, pregnancy or lactation were excluded from the study. Diagnosis was based on clinical symptoms, serum thyroxine, TRAb, thyroid ultrasound and orbital computed tomography. PBMCs were isolated from about 10 ml of fresh peripheral blood by Ficoll-Paque density gradient centrifugation. Trizol reagent was used to extract the total RNA, and its quality was then checked on an Agilent 2100 Bioanalyzer.

Sequenced input: peripheral blood. The sequence came from a woman in her forties with Graves' ophthalmopathy. Donor details come from another sample of the same person, matched by shared clones. The sequence is built from TRBV5-6 and TRBJ1-1, and TRBD1 aligns with 10 junction nucleotides. The DNA sequence is as follows: TGTGCCAGCAGCTGGGGGACAGGGGAGAACACTGAAGCTTTCTTT. This yields the protein CASSWGTGENTEAFF.